These 5 T cell receptor beta chains were all obtained from the same sample, sequenced in a study of spatial heterogeneity in lung cancer. Via MiXCR, TCRdb re-called the 5' RACE reads, giving one row per CDR3 protein. Found here are a few thousand distinct CDR3 sequences, 30% to 35% of them singletons; the top ten hold roughly 4%. The time point was: sample taken at primary tumor resection. Unsorted whole RNA of tumor, nontumor lung or frozen PBMC was sequenced. Here the sequenced sample was PBMCs, taken at surgery. The receptors here all came from a female donor with early-stage non-small cell lung cancer.

This clonotype was found a few times. This beta chain is off target for a library built for alpha chains, so its abundance means little. CDR3 sequence reads: CASSRVVGYEQYF. The CDR3 DNA reads TGTGCCAGCAGTCGGGTGGTAGGTTACGAGCAGTACTTC. The J gene is TRBJ2-7, the V gene TRBV6-2 or TRBV6-3; D is undetermined. V lost 5 bases, J lost 4 bases, and 12 bases lay in between. CDR1 is MNHEY, CDR2 SVGEGT, per germline. The CDR3 runs 13 residues.

The sample holds a few counts of this clonotype. Since it is a stray read in a library aimed at alpha chains, this beta chain has a size that is not meaningful. The chain is built from TRBV23-1 and TRBJ2-4; D is unresolved. TRBV23-1 is identified as an open reading frame with a role that is uncertain. This CDR3 has 13 residues. The ends were cut back, 8 bases at V and 3 bases at J, with 11 bases in the middle. CDR3 protein: CASGAVVKNIQYF. Here the CDR3 DNA reads TGCGCCAGCGGTGCGGTGGTCAAAAACATTCAGTACTTC.

This clonotype came up a few times. A junction end diverges from the germline sequence, so it may reflect a read error. Little can be read into the size of this beta chain, an off-target read in a library designed for alpha chains. The V and J genes are TRBV29-1 and TRBJ2-7; 8 bases are a match to TRBD1. From germline, CDR1 is SQVTM and CDR2 ANQGSEA. There are 13 residues in the CDR3. The CDR3 DNA reads as TGCAGCGCTGAAGGACAGGGACGAGGGGAGCAGTACTTC. It is translated as CSAEGQGRGEQYF.

As to this clonotype: This beta chain is a stray sequence in a library constructed for alpha chains; its clone size is not meaningful. The J gene is TRBJ2-3, the V gene TRBV3-1; D is possibly TRBD2 (7 bases). The ends were cut back, 0 bases at V and 12 bases at J, with 19 bases in the middle. Germline values: CDR1 LGHDT, CDR2 YNNKEL (reference sequence). This CDR3 has 15 amino acids. CDR3 loop: CASSQDLGGARSQYF. The CDR3 DNA follows: TGTGCCAGCAGCCAAGATTTGGGGGGGGCCCGCAGCCAGTATTTT.

By sample fraction, this clonotype is medium-sized. This beta chain turned up in a library designed for alpha chains; as an off-target read, its abundance says little. J is TRBJ2-1 and V is TRBV30, with TRBD2 matching over 7 bases. Unmatched junction bases numbered 8, after V lost 3 bases and J lost 15 bases. This CDR3 contains 11 residues. CDR1 is GTSNPN and CDR2 is SVGIG in the germline V gene (reference sequence). CDR3 region: CAWSSGVVLFF. The CDR3 region has the DNA TGTGCCTGGAGCAGCGGGGTAGTTCTGTTCTTC.